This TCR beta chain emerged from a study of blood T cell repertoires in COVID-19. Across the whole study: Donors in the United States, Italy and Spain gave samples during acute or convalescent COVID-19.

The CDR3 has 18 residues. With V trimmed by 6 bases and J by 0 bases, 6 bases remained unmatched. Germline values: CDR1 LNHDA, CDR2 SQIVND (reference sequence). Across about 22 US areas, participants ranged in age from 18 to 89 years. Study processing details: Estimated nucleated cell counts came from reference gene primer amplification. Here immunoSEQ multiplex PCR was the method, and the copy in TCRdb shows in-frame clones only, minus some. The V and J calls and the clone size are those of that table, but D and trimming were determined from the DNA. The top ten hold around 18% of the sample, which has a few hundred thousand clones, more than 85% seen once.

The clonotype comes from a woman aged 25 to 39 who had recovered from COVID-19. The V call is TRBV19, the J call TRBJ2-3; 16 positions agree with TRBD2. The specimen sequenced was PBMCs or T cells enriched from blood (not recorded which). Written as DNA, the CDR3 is TGTGCCAGTAGCGCGGGACTAGCGGGGGGGTTTAGCACAGATACGCAGTATTTT. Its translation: CASSAGLAGGFSTDTQYF.